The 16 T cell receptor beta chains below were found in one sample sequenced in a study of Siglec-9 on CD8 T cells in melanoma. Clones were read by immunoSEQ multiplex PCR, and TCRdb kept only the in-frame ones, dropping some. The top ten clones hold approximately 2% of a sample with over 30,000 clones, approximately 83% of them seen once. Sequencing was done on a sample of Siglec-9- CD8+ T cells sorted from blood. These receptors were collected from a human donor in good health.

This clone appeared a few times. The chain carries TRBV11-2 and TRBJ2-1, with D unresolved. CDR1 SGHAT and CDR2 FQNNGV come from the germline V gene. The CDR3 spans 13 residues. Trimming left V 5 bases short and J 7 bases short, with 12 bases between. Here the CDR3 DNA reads TGTGCCAGCAGCCTCCAGTCCGTTAATGAGCAGTTCTTC. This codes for CASSLQSVNEQFF.

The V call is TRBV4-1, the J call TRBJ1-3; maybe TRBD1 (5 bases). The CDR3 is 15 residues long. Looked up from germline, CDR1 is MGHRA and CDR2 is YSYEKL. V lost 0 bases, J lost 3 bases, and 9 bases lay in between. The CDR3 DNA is TGCGCCAGCAGCCAAGATAGGACACATGGAAACACCATATATTTT. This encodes CASSQDRTHGNTIYF.

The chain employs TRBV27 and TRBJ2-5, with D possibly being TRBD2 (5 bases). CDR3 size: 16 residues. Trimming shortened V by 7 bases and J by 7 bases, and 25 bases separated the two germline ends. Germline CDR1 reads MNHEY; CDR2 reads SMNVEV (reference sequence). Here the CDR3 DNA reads TGTGCCAGCACCATGAGTTGGGAGACCATTCGGTTGACCCAGTACTTC. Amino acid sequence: CASTMSWETIRLTQYF.

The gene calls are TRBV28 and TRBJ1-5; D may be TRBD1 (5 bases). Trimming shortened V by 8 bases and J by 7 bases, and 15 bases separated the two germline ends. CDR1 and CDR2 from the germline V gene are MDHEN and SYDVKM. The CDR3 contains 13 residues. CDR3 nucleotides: TGTGCCAGCGGGCGGGGGTTGGGACAGCCCCAGCATTTT. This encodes CASGRGLGQPQHF.

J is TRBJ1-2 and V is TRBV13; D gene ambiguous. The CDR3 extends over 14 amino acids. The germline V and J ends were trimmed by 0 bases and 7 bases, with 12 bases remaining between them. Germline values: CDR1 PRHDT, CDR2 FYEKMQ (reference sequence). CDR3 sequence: CASSLGFTLRGYTF. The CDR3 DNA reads TGTGCCAGCAGCTTAGGGTTCACTCTTCGTGGCTACACCTTC.

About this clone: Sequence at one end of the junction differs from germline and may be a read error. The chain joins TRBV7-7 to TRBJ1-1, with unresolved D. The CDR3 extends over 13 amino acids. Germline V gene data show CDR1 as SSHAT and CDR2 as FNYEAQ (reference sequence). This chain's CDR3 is CASSLGLGSEAFF. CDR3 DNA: TGTGCTAGCAGCCTAGGGCTGGGTTCTGAAGCTTTCTTT.

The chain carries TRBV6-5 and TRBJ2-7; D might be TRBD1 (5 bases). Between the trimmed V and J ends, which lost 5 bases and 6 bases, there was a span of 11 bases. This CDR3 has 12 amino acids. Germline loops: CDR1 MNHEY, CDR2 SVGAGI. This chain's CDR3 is CASSHDSREQYF. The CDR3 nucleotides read TGTGCCAGCAGTCATGACAGTCGCGAGCAGTACTTC.

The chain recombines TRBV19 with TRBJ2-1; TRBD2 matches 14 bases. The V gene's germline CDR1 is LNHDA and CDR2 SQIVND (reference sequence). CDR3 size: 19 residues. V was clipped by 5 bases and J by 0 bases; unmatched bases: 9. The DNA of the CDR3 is TGTGCCAGTAGTTCAGGGACTAGCGGGGGAAAGGGCTCCTACAATGAGCAGTTCTTC. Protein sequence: CASSSGTSGGKGSYNEQFF. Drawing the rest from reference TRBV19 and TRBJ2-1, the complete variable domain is DGGITQSPKYLFRKEGQNVTLSCEQNLNHDAMYWYRQDPGQGLRLIYYSQIVNDFQKGDIAEGYSVSREKKESFPLTVTSAQKNPTAFYLCASSSGTSGGKGSYNEQFFGPGTRLTVL.

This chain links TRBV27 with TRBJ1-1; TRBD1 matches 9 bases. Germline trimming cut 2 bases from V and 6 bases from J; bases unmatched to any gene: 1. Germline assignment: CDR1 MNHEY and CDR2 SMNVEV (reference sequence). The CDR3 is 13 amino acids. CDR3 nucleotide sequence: TGTGCCAGCAGTTTAAGACAGGGGGCTGAAGCTTTCTTT. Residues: CASSLRQGAEAFF.

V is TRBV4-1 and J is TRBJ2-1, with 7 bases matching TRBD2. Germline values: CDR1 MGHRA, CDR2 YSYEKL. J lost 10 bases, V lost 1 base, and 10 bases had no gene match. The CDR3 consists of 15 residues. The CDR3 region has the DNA TGCGCCAGCAGCCAAGGGGTAGGGACTAACCTCGAGCAGTTCTTC. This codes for CASSQGVGTNLEQFF.

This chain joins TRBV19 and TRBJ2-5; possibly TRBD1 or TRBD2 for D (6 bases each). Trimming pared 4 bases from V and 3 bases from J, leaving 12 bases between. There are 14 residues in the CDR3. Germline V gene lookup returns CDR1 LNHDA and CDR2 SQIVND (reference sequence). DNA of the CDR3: TGTGCCAGTAGTACTCCCGGGGGCGAAGAGACCCAGTACTTC. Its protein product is CASSTPGGEETQYF.

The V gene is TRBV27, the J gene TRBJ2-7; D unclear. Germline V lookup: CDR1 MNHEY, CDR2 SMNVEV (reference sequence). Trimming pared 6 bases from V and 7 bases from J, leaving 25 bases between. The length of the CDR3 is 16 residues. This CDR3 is CASSNSVHTRMVEQYF. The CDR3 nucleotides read TGTGCCAGCAGCAATTCCGTCCACACGCGAATGGTGGAGCAGTACTTC.

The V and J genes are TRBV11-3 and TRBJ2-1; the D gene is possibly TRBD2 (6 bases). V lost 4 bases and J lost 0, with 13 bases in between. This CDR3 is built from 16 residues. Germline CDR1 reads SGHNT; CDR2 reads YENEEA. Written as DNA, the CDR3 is TGTGCCAGCAGCTCGCGGGACCCGAGCTCCTACAATGAGCAGTTCTTC. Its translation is CASSSRDPSSYNEQFF.

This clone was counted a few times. CDR3 DNA sequence: TGTGCCAGTAGTATGGGGGAGGATTCCTATGGCTACACCTTC. Protein sequence: CASSMGEDSYGYTF. The genes are TRBV19 and TRBJ1-2; maybe TRBD1 (5 bases). The CDR3 spans 14 residues. V was trimmed by 3 bases and J by 4 bases, leaving 12 bases between them. The germline V gene has CDR1 LNHDA and CDR2 SQIVND (reference sequence).

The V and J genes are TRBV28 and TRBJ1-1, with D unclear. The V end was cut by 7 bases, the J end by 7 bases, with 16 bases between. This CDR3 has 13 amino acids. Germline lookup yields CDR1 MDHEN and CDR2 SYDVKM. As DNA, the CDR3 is TGTGCCAGCAATCCGCACCCCCAGGTTGAAGCTTTCTTT. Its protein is CASNPHPQVEAFF.

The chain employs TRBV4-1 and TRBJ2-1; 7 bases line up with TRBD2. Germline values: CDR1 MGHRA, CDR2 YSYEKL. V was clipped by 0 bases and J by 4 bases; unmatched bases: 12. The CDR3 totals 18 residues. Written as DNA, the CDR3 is TGCGCCAGCAGCCAAGATCGAGGAGCGGGGTTAGTGTACAATGAGCAGTTCTTC. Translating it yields CASSQDRGAGLVYNEQFF.